The rows below give T cell receptor beta chains drawn from one sample of a study of control samples from healthy donors and cancer patients. Here immunoSEQ multiplex PCR was the method, and the copy in TCRdb shows in-frame clones only, minus some. The sample has 150,000 to 180,000 clones, about 94% seen once. Sequencing used blood. The source is a man in his forties or fifties in good health. Both conserved end residues are part of each CDR3. The D gene is left open where the match is weak. Expanded clones are given a class, and other clones once, few, many or no size at all.

length,size,V,D,J,DNA,CDR3
15,once,TRBV11-2,.,TRBJ1-1,TGTGCCAGCAGCTTAGATCTATGGAAGAACACTGAAGCTTTCTTT,CASSLDLWKNTEAFF
16,once,TRBV6-2/TRBV6-3,.,TRBJ1-5,TGTGCCAGCAGTGACCAGGGAAACTCTCGCAATCAGCCCCAGCATTTT,CASSDQGNSRNQPQHF
14,.,TRBV18,.,TRBJ2-7,TGTGCCAGCTCACCGGACCCCAGGGCCTACGAGCAGTACTTC,CASSPDPRAYEQYF
13,.,TRBV19,.,TRBJ1-1,TGTGCCAGTAGTATATCCCAGAACACTGAAGCTTTCTTT,CASSISQNTEAFF
13,.,TRBV27,.,TRBJ1-1,TGTGCCAGCAGTTCCACTGGGGCTACTGAAGCTTTCTTT,CASSSTGATEAFF
15,once,TRBV4-3,.,TRBJ2-7,TGCGCCAGCAGCCAAGATGTCGGACCCACCTACGAGCAGTACTTC,CASSQDVGPTYEQYF
14,.,TRBV14,.,TRBJ2-7,TGTGCCAGCAGCCAAGTTCAGGGGTCCTACGAGCAGTACTTC,CASSQVQGSYEQYF
17,.,TRBV5-4,TRBD2,TRBJ2-5,TGTGCCAGCAGCTCGGGACTAGCGGGGGCTCAGGGGGAGACCCAGTACTTC,CASSSGLAGAQGETQYF
13,.,TRBV12-3/TRBV12-4,.,TRBJ1-5,TGTGCCAGCAGTTTGAAGAGGGGACAGCCCCAGCATTTT,CASSLKRGQPQHF
14,.,TRBV6-6,.,TRBJ1-2,TGTGCCAGCTCTGGGGGCGGGAGTGGCTATGGCTACACCTTC,CASSGGGSGYGYTF
15,.,TRBV29-1,TRBD1,TRBJ2-2,TGCAGCGTTGAAGATTGGGACAGGGACTCCGGGGAGCTGTTTTTT,CSVEDWDRDSGELFF
13,.,TRBV10-1,.,TRBJ1-1,TGCGCCAGCAGTTCAGGTTTTGACACTGAAGCTTTCTTT,CASSSGFDTEAFF
13,.,TRBV24-1,.,TRBJ1-2,TGTGCCACCAGTGCAGGGGTAAGCTATGGCTACACCTTC,CATSAGVSYGYTF
14,.,TRBV5-1,TRBD1,TRBJ1-4,TGCGCCAGCAGCACGGGACAGGTCGGCGAAAAACTGTTTTTT,CASSTGQVGEKLFF
14,once,TRBV28,.,TRBJ1-4,TGTGCCAGCAGTTTCGACGGGCACAATGAAAAACTGTTTTTT,CASSFDGHNEKLFF
14,.,TRBV6-5,.,TRBJ1-3,TGTGCCAGCAGCCTCTGGTCCTCTGGAAACACCATATATTTT,CASSLWSSGNTIYF
19,once,TRBV7-2,TRBD2,TRBJ2-1,TGTGCCAGCAGCTTAGTAGCGGGGGACGTGTTGGGCTCCTACAATGAGCAGTTCTTC,CASSLVAGDVLGSYNEQFF
13,.,TRBV19,.,TRBJ1-1,TGTGCCAGTAGTACAGGGCAGAACACTGAAGCTTTCTTT,CASSTGQNTEAFF
12,.,TRBV11-2,.,TRBJ2-1,TGTGCCAGCAGCTTAGGGGGGCATGAGCAGTTCTTC,CASSLGGHEQFF
16,.,TRBV19,.,TRBJ1-1,TGTGCCAGTAGTGACTTGGGACACCCAAGGAACACTGAAGCTTTCTTT,CASSDLGHPRNTEAFF
15,.,TRBV7-8,TRBD1,TRBJ1-5,TGTGCCAGCAGCTTAGACAGGGGAGTCTCTCAGCCCCAGCATTTT,CASSLDRGVSQPQHF
13,.,TRBV9,.,TRBJ1-1,TGTGCCAGCAGCCCACGCGGGGACACTGAAGCTTTCTTT,CASSPRGDTEAFF
18,.,TRBV2,TRBD1,TRBJ1-3,TGTGCCAGTGAGGGGGCGGGACAATACCCCAGAGAAGGAAACACCATATATTTT,CASEGAGQYPREGNTIYF
15,.,TRBV18,TRBD1,TRBJ1-1,TGTGCCAGCTCACTCGAGACAGGGATTAACACTGAAGCTTTCTTT,CASSLETGINTEAFF